This TCR beta chain comes out of a study of OX40 agonist ivuxolimab in advanced cancers. Concerning the study at large: The costimulatory receptor OX40 (CD134) was targeted by ivuxolimab, a fully human IgG2 agonistic monoclonal antibody. The dose-escalation cohort was about 87% male with a mean age of about 60 years, ranging from roughly 20 to 85. The paper covers the monotherapy dose-escalation part of the phase I ivuxolimab trial, which included N ≈ 52 patients. Of the roughly 52 patients in dose escalation, approximately 20 had hepatocellular carcinoma, about 15 had melanoma, 9 had renal cell carcinoma and 9 had head and neck cancer. Three dose-escalation patients achieved partial responses, one with hepatocellular carcinoma and two with cutaneous melanoma. Patients were allowed to have had prior anti-PD-1, anti-PD-L1 or anti-CTLA-4 therapy, and around two fifths of the dose-escalation patients had been treated with checkpoint inhibitors. Peripheral TCRbeta sequencing was intended to test whether TCR sequence diversity was altered and clonal T-cell expansion was caused by ivuxolimab. Intravenous ivuxolimab was administered to patients every 2 weeks at six dose levels: 0.01, 0.1, 0.3, 1.5, 3 and 10 mg/kg. Results the study describes overall, beyond this receptor: The antigen specificity of the clonally expanded peripheral T cells was not determined. After ivuxolimab, CD8+ T cells had more expanded clones than CD4+ T cells on average. At doses from 0.1 to 3.0 mg/kg, clonal expansion was seen in both CD4+ and CD8+ blood T cells between baseline and week 6. Low levels of normalized T-cell clonal expansion were also seen in some patients who did not respond. Partial responders in the 0.1-3.0 mg/kg groups had among the lowest normalized peripheral clonal expansion, especially among CD8+ T cells.

For sequencing of the TCRbeta CDR3 region, genomic DNA was extracted from the sorted cells. The immunoSEQ Assay was used to sequence the TCRbeta CDR3 regions. Imported from immuneACCESS, the table was reduced by TCRdb to in-frame sequences with V and J called. These copies leave out some clones; in studies compared against another copy, an unresolved V gene accounts for under half, and the cause of the remainder is not known. The sample table records tens of thousands of clones; around 86% of these occur just once. Of the sample, 0.45% to 0.55% is held by the ten largest clones. CDR1 SNHLY and CDR2 FYNNEI are derived from the germline V gene. The CDR3 numbers 17 residues from cysteine through phenylalanine. Just CDR3 DNA is preserved here, 51 bases in frame from base 1. V ends up 7 bases short and J 7 bases short, with an unmatched junction base count of 19. The table lists this clone with a few counts. Which antigen it targets is not known. Qualities for individual bases were not recorded, and no much larger clone is one base off.

The trial excluded patients who had a history of autoimmune disease or who were on systemic immunosuppression. Peripheral blood for TCR sequencing was collected from all dose cohorts at baseline, on cycle 4 day 1, and on cycle 7 day 1. The samples were drawn from a first-in-human, open-label, multicenter phase I dose-escalation trial of ivuxolimab. Adults with locally advanced or metastatic melanoma, renal cell carcinoma, hepatocellular carcinoma or head and neck squamous cell carcinoma were enrolled in the trial. CD4+ and CD8+ T cells were sorted separately from peripheral blood before TCR sequencing.

The source of this sequence is an adult with an advanced solid tumor such as melanoma, head and neck, liver or kidney cancer. The V gene is TRBV2 and the J gene is TRBJ2-4, with 7 junctional bases fitting TRBD2. Material: CD4+ or CD8+ T cells sorted from blood, obtained in a trial of the OX40 agonist ivuxolimab. The DNA reads as follows: TGTGCCAGCAACCAACGGGGGGTGGGCGTGAGTAGTAACATTCAGTACTTC. Its translation is CASNQRGVGVSSNIQYF.